This T cell receptor (beta chain) emerged from a study of blood T cell repertoires in COVID-19. Whole-study context: Specimens from acute and convalescent COVID-19 originated in the United States, Italy and Spain. Nucleic acid was either cDNA or gDNA, and it came from T cells, B-cell-depleted T cells, or PBMCs.

How the authors handled the data: Amplifying reference gene primers gave estimates of nucleated cell counts. This table comes from immunoSEQ multiplex PCR, and its TCRdb copy is limited to in-frame clones, with some not included. V and J calls and clone size come straight from that table; D and trimming were deduced from the DNA. The repertoire consists of approximately 270,000 clones, with roughly 85% occurring once and the leading ten covering about 1.9%. The length of the CDR3 is 13 residues. Deletions cut 4 bases from V and 5 bases from J, with 12 bases between. Germline V gene data show CDR1 as SGHRS and CDR2 as YFSETQ. Donors were grouped by their self-reported clinical history.

V usage is TRBV5-1 and J usage is TRBJ2-5, with no clear D. Sequencing was done on a sample of PBMCs or T cells enriched from blood (not recorded which). The source is a woman between 50 and 59 years old who had recovered from COVID-19. The CDR3 here is CASSATSLETQYF. CDR3 nucleotide sequence: TGCGCCAGCAGCGCCACTTCCCTGGAGACCCAGTACTTC.